Below, 28 T cell receptor beta chains from the same sample are listed, as sequenced in a study of blood T cells in healthy people across ages. Then a second PCR, running roughly 7 to 12 cycles, was carried out with a sample-barcoded 5' primer and a J-beta primer mix. TCRdb reprocessed the 5' RACE reads with MiXCR, giving one entry per CDR3 protein. The data show hundreds of thousands of distinct CDR3 sequences, with roughly a quarter seen just once and approximately 29% held by the top ten. The specimen was blood. These receptors came from a woman in her 70s in good health.

This sequence joins TRBV7-6 and TRBJ2-3; a possible D gene is TRBD1 (6 bases). Germline values: CDR1 SGHVS, CDR2 FNYEAQ. Trimming left V 0 bases short and J 4 bases short, with 14 bases between. The CDR3 is 16 residues long. The CDR3 region has the DNA TGTGCCAGCAGCTTAGCCGGACAGACCAGAGCAGATACGCAGTATTTT. Translation: CASSLAGQTRADTQYF.

The chain links TRBV7-2 to TRBJ2-7, with D unclear. This CDR3 has 13 residues. The V and J ends lost 3 bases and 1 base respectively, with 7 bases between them. Germline loops: CDR1 SGHTA, CDR2 FQGNSA. DNA for the CDR3: TGTGCCAGCAGCTTTTGGGTATCCTACGAGCAGTACTTC. Amino acid sequence: CASSFWVSYEQYF.

This chain joins TRBV29-1 and TRBJ2-5; TRBD2 is a possible D gene (6 bases). This CDR3 spans 13 amino acids. Trimming left V 0 bases short and J 7 bases short, with 12 bases between. CDR1 and CDR2 (germline): SQVTM, ANQGSEA. The CDR3 DNA sequence: TGCAGCGTTGAAGAGGGCGGACTAAGGACCCAGTACTTC. It yields the protein CSVEEGGLRTQYF.

As for this clonotype: An end of the junction differs from the germline gene, which may be a read error. The V and J genes are TRBV12-3 or TRBV12-4 and TRBJ2-5; TRBD1 matches 11 bases. The CDR3 is 15 residues long. The CDR3: CAGRIGQGAVETQYF. CDR3 nucleotides: TGTGCCGGCAGGATAGGACAGGGGGCCGTAGAGACCCAGTACTTC.

V and J are TRBV27 and TRBJ2-3; 7 bases agree with TRBD1. The CDR3 has 17 amino acids. The germline CDR1 and CDR2 sequences are MNHEY and SMNVEV (reference sequence). J lost 4 bases, V lost 5 bases, and 15 bases had no gene match. The CDR3 spells CASSPARQGLSPDTQYF. The DNA for the CDR3 is TGTGCCAGCAGTCCCGCCCGACAGGGCCTCAGCCCAGATACGCAGTATTTT.

This clonotype has just a few counts. The V and J genes are TRBV12-3 or TRBV12-4 and TRBJ2-3; no firm D call. V dropped 7 bases and J dropped 1 base, with 12 bases sitting between them. There are 14 residues in the CDR3. The CDR3: CASTFSGGTDTQYF. In nucleotides, the CDR3 is TGTGCCAGCACCTTTTCTGGAGGCACAGATACGCAGTATTTT.

V gene TRBV4-1 combines with J gene TRBJ2-7, with 8 bases that match TRBD1. After removal of 1 base from V and 2 bases from J, the junction contained 4 bases not matched to a gene. This CDR3 spans 15 amino acids. Germline-derived CDR1 and CDR2 are MGHRA and YSYEKL. CDR3 sequence reads: CASSQGQGIPYEQYF. CDR3 nucleotides: TGCGCCAGCAGCCAAGGACAGGGGATCCCCTACGAGCAGTACTTC.

The chain employs TRBV29-1 and TRBJ2-4; 12 nucleotides align to TRBD2. V lost 4 bases to trimming and J lost 0 bases; unmatched junction nucleotides: 1. Per germline, CDR1 SQVTM and CDR2 ANQGSEA. The CDR3 totals 15 residues. The CDR3 DNA reads as TGCAGCGTTGTGGGACTAGCGGGAGCCAAAAACATTCAGTACTTC. Translating it yields CSVVGLAGAKNIQYF.

This clonotype was observed many times. The chain employs TRBV29-1 and TRBJ2-5; TRBD2 might be the D (5 bases). V dropped 7 bases and J dropped 4 bases, with 16 bases sitting between them. There are 13 residues in the CDR3. Germline CDR1 is SQVTM and CDR2 is ANQGSEA. This CDR3 reads CSAEYARGETQYF. CDR3 in DNA: TGCAGCGCCGAATATGCTCGGGGAGAGACCCAGTACTTC.

The sample holds a few counts of this clonotype. The chain carries TRBV24-1 and TRBJ1-1, with TRBD1 as a possible D gene (5 bases). The ends were cut back, 4 bases at V and 1 base at J, with 15 bases in the middle. In germline, CDR1 is KGHDR, CDR2 SFDVKD. The CDR3 has 16 residues. The DNA of the CDR3 is TGTGCCACCAGTGAGGGGGGGGGTCAGGGGAACACTGAAGCTTTCTTT. Amino acid sequence: CATSEGGGQGNTEAFF.

The J gene is TRBJ2-3, the V gene TRBV5-1, with TRBD2 matching over 8 bases. Germline V CDR1 and CDR2: SGHRS, YFSETQ. J was trimmed by 3 bases and V by 1 base; bases with no gene match: 7. This CDR3 has 16 amino acids. As DNA, the CDR3 is TGCGCCAGCAGCTTGATGGCGGGAGGAGGGACAGATACGCAGTATTTT. It codes for CASSLMAGGGTDTQYF. The full variable domain, completed using reference TRBV5-1 and TRBJ2-3, is KAGVTQTPRYLIKTRGQQVTLSCSPISGHRSVSWYQQTPGQGLQFLFEYFSETQRNKGNFPGRFSGRQFSNSRSEMNVSTLELGDSALYLCASSLMAGGGTDTQYFGPGTRLTVL.

This clonotype was picked up a small number of times. The chain joins TRBV5-1 to TRBJ1-4; D gene ambiguous. The germline gives CDR1 SGHRS, CDR2 YFSETQ. This CDR3 spans 15 amino acids. V was shortened by 3 bases and J by 5 bases, with 14 bases between the two germline ends. The CDR3 spells CASSSEGRENEKLFF. CDR3 coding DNA: TGCGCCAGCAGCTCCGAGGGCAGAGAAAATGAAAAACTGTTTTTT.

Only a few counts were recorded for this clonotype. CDR3 sequence (DNA): TGTGCCAGCCGACAGGGGTGGGGCACTGAAGCTTTCTTT. Translating gives CASRQGWGTEAFF. The gene calls are TRBV3-1 and TRBJ1-1, with TRBD1 matching 8 bases. V gave up 8 bases and J gave up 4 bases; unmatched junction bases: 6. The CDR3 contains 13 residues. In germline, CDR1 is LGHDT, CDR2 YNNKEL (reference sequence).

This clonotype appeared a few times. A junction boundary mismatches the germline segment, possibly from a read error. V gene TRBV3-1 combines with J gene TRBJ1-2; D might be TRBD1 (6 bases). The CDR3 sequence is 12 residues long. Germline CDR1 and CDR2: LGHDT and YNNKEL (reference sequence). The DNA for the CDR3 is TGTGCTAGCAGCCAAGAGGGGGGCGGCTACACCTTC. This encodes CASSQEGGGYTF.

There are a few counts of this clonotype. One junction end disagrees with the germline gene, perhaps due to a read error. The chain recombines TRBV20-1 with TRBJ1-4; D unclear. There are 14 residues in the CDR3. Germline values: CDR1 DFQATT, CDR2 SNEGSKA (reference sequence). In DNA, the CDR3 is TGCAGTGCTACCCCAGCCGGGAGTCAGGAAAAACTGTCTTTT. It codes for CSATPAGSQEKLSF.

This sequence joins TRBV28 and TRBJ2-3, with TRBD2 identical over 9 bases. The CDR3 runs to 15 residues. Germline V gene sequence: CDR1 MDHEN, CDR2 SYDVKM. V was pared by 6 bases and J by 5 bases, with 9 bases of the junction left unmatched. The CDR3 region is CASSRWTSVGDTQYF. In nucleotides, the CDR3 is TGTGCCAGCAGCCGTTGGACTAGCGTCGGAGATACGCAGTATTTT.

This clonotype was seen at least ten times. The chain recombines TRBV12-3 or TRBV12-4 with TRBJ2-6; no firm D call. Trimming took off 6 bases at V and 1 base at J, with 7 bases between the two ends. This CDR3 is 14 amino acids long. The CDR3 spells CASSLRSGANVLTF. The CDR3 coding sequence is TGTGCCAGCAGCCTAAGGTCTGGGGCCAACGTCCTGACTTTC.

This clonotype came up a few times. The V and J genes are TRBV29-1 and TRBJ2-1, with D perhaps matching TRBD1 or TRBD2 (5 bases each). V shed 4 bases and J shed 8 bases, with 9 bases lying between them. CDR1 SQVTM and CDR2 ANQGSEA come from the germline V gene. The CDR3 totals 11 residues. CDR3 coding DNA: TGCAGCGTTGCGGGGCTTGATGAGCAGTTCTTC. Translating gives CSVAGLDEQFF.

V is TRBV9 and J is TRBJ2-5; tentative D call: TRBD1 (5 bases). The CDR3 consists of 14 residues. Germline lookup yields CDR1 SGDLS and CDR2 YYNGEE. Trimming removed 5 bases at V and 1 base at J, with 12 bases between. The CDR3 nucleotides are TGTGCCAGCAGTCGACAGCCAGTCCAAGAGACCCAGTACTTC. Translating it yields CASSRQPVQETQYF.

V and J are TRBV19 and TRBJ2-1; TRBD2 aligns across 7 bases. Trimming took 7 bases from V and 4 from J; bases not matched to a gene: 7. Germline V lookup: CDR1 LNHDA, CDR2 SQIVND (reference sequence). The CDR3 is 14 residues long. This CDR3 reads CASNLRERYNEQFF. The DNA of the CDR3 is TGTGCCAGTAATCTGCGGGAGAGGTACAATGAGCAGTTCTTC. The variable domain in full, completed from reference TRBV19 and TRBJ2-1, reads DGGITQSPKYLFRKEGQNVTLSCEQNLNHDAMYWYRQDPGQGLRLIYYSQIVNDFQKGDIAEGYSVSREKKESFPLTVTSAQKNPTAFYLCASNLRERYNEQFFGPGTRLTVL.

The table lists this clonotype with a few counts. The chain carries TRBV4-2 and TRBJ1-4; TRBD1 matches at 8 bases. With 1 base clipped from V and 2 bases from J, the junction kept 3 bases outside the gene matches. Per the germline V gene, CDR1 is LGHNA and CDR2 is YNFKEQ. The CDR3 spans 16 residues. This chain's CDR3 is CASSQADRGTNEKLFF. In nucleotides, the CDR3 is TGTGCCAGCAGCCAAGCCGACAGGGGTACTAATGAAAAACTGTTTTTT.

This clonotype was observed once. The V and J genes are TRBV5-1 and TRBJ1-1; 7 nucleotides align to TRBD1. This CDR3 contains 16 residues. With V trimmed by 0 bases and J by 6 bases, 11 bases remained unmatched. Germline CDR1 is SGHRS and CDR2 is YFSETQ. CDR3 DNA: TGCGCCAGCAGCTTGGCCTCAGGAACAGGGGCCCCTGAAGCTTTCTTT. The encoded protein is CASSLASGTGAPEAFF.

The chain employs TRBV6-5 and TRBJ2-5; 7 bases are shared with TRBD2. The germline gives CDR1 MNHEY, CDR2 SVGAGI. CDR3 length: 17 amino acids. V gave up 4 bases and J gave up 3 bases; unmatched junction bases: 14. DNA for the CDR3: TGTGCCAGCAGTTCGGGGGGAGGTCTCATCCTCGAAGAGACCCAGTACTTC. It codes for CASSSGGGLILEETQYF.

In this sample, this clonotype turned up a few times. The gene calls are TRBV5-1 and TRBJ1-5, with D possibly being TRBD1 (6 bases). CDR1 and CDR2 (germline): SGHRS, YFSETQ. V was pared by 0 bases and J by 7 bases, with 14 bases between. CDR3 size: 15 residues. CDR3 protein: CASSLGTGSRQPQHF. CDR3 DNA sequence: TGCGCCAGCAGCTTGGGAACAGGGTCCCGCCAGCCCCAGCATTTT.

Many counts were recorded for this clonotype. The chain has TRBV18 and TRBJ2-7; TRBD2 agrees at 10 bases. The V gene end was trimmed by 3 bases and the J gene end by 6 bases; junction bases not matched to a gene: 8. The CDR3 runs 15 residues. The germline V gene has CDR1 KGHSH and CDR2 LQKENI. Here the CDR3 reads CASSPPSGSTVEQYF. In DNA form, the CDR3 reads TGTGCCAGCTCACCTCCTAGCGGGAGTACCGTCGAGCAGTACTTC. Variable domain in full (rest from reference TRBV18 and TRBJ2-7): NAGVMQNPRHLVRRRGQEARLRCSPMKGHSHVYWYRQLPEEGLKFMVYLQKENIIDESGMPKERFSAEFPKEGPSILRIQQVVRGDSAAYFCASSPPSGSTVEQYFGPGTRLTVT.

The genes are TRBV7-2 and TRBJ1-2, with 8 bases identical to TRBD1. Germline loops: CDR1 SGHTA, CDR2 FQGNSA. This CDR3 comprises 12 residues. With V trimmed by 5 bases and J by 7 bases, 3 bases remained unmatched. The CDR3 here is CASSQDRAGYTF. CDR3 DNA: TGTGCCAGCAGCCAGGACAGGGCTGGCTACACCTTC.

The V call is TRBV4-1, the J call TRBJ1-3; D is unclear. Trimming pared 2 bases from V and 2 bases from J, leaving 10 bases between. Germline assignment: CDR1 MGHRA and CDR2 YSYEKL. The CDR3 runs 15 residues. CDR3 nucleotide sequence: TGCGCCAGCAGCCAACCCATCGGGGCTGGAAACACCATATATTTT. Its protein is CASSQPIGAGNTIYF.

This rearrangement joins TRBV2 to TRBJ1-4, with D perhaps TRBD1 (6 bases). The CDR3 runs 14 residues. Between the trimmed V and J ends, which lost 7 bases and 3 bases, there was a span of 12 bases. Germline values: CDR1 SNHLY, CDR2 FYNNEI. This CDR3 reads CASMENRANEKLFF. In DNA form, the CDR3 reads TGTGCCAGCATGGAGAACAGGGCTAATGAAAAACTGTTTTTT.